The clone carrying this T cell receptor beta chain was observed a few times. Authors' methods: Amplifying reference gene primers gave estimates of nucleated cell counts. The method was immunoSEQ multiplex PCR; TCRdb's version includes in-frame clones alone and lacks a portion of them. V and J calls and clone size are those listed in that table; D and trimming were worked out from the DNA. The sample consists of 60,000 to 95,000 clones, about 74% of them appearing once. This sample is drawn from a study of blood T cell repertoires in COVID-19. Background on the study: The United States, Italy and Spain supplied acute and convalescent COVID-19 samples. Nucleic acid was either cDNA or gDNA, and it came from T cells, B-cell-depleted T cells, or PBMCs.

This CDR3 has 14 amino acids. The V end was cut by 6 bases, the J end by 2 bases, with 13 bases between. Germline V lookup: CDR1 MNHEY, CDR2 SVGAGI. The sample was peripheral blood. The TCR originated in a human donor with acute or convalescent COVID-19. The donor label of this sample is uncertain. The chain joins TRBV6-5 to TRBJ1-2; D is perhaps TRBD1 (6 bases). The CDR3: CASSSGVRNYGYTF. The CDR3 DNA reads as TGTGCCAGCAGCTCAGGGGTTAGGAACTATGGCTACACCTTC.